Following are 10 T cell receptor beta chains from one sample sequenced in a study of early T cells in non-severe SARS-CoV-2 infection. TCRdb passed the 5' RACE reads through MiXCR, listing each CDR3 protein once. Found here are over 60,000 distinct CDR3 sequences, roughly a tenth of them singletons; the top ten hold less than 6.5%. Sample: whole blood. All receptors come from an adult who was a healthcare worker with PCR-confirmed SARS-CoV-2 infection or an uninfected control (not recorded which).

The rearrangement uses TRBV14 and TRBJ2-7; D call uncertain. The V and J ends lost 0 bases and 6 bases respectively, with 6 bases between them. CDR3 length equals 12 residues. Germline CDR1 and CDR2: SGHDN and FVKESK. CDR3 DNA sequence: TGTGCCAGCAGCCAAGAATGGGCCGAGCAGTACTTC. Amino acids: CASSQEWAEQYF.

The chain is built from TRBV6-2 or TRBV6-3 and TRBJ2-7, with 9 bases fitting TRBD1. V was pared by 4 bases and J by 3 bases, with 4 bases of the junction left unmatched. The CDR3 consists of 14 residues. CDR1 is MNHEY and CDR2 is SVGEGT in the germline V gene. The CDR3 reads CASSSGQGGYEQYF. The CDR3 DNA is TGTGCCAGCAGTTCGGGACAGGGTGGCTACGAGCAGTACTTC.

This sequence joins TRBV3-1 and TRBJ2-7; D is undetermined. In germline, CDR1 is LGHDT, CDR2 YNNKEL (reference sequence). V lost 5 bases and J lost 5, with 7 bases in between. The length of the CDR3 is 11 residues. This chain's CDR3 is CASSANNEQYF. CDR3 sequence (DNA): TGTGCCAGCAGCGCGAACAACGAGCAGTACTTC.

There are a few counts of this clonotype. The CDR3: CSVHSSDTQYF. CDR3 sequence (DNA): TGCAGCGTTCATTCTTCAGATACGCAGTATTTT. This chain links TRBV29-1 with TRBJ2-3; no reliable D call. The V end lost 5 bases, the J end lost 4 bases, and 7 bases lay between the germline ends. This CDR3 comprises 11 residues. The germline V gene encodes CDR1 SQVTM and CDR2 ANQGSEA.

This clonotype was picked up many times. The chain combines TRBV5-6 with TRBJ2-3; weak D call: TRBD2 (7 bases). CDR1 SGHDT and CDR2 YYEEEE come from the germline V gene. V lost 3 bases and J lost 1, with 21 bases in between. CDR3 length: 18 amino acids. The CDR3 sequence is CASSSGGQQGGGTDTQYF. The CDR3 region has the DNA TGTGCCAGCAGCTCCGGGGGGCAACAGGGAGGGGGCACAGATACGCAGTATTTT. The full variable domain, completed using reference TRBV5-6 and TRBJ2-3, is DAGVTQSPTHLIKTRGQQVTLRCSPKSGHDTVSWYQQALGQGPQFIFQYYEEEERQRGNFPDRFSGHQFPNYSSELNVNALLLGDSALYLCASSSGGQQGGGTDTQYFGPGTRLTVL.

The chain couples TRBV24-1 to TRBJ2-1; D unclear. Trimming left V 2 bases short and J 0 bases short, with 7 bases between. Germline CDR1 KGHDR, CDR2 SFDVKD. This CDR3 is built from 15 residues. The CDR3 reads CATSDSDPSYNEQFF. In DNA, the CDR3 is TGTGCCACCAGTGATTCCGATCCCTCCTACAATGAGCAGTTCTTC.

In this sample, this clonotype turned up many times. CDR3 loop: CASSPSPPSEGNEQFF. CDR3 in DNA: TGTGCCAGCTCACCAAGCCCGCCTAGCGAGGGGAATGAGCAGTTCTTC. V is TRBV18 and J is TRBJ2-1; perhaps TRBD2 as D (6 bases). The CDR3 is 16 amino acids. Trimming pared 2 bases from V and 7 bases from J, leaving 18 bases between. Germline CDR1 KGHSH, CDR2 LQKENI.

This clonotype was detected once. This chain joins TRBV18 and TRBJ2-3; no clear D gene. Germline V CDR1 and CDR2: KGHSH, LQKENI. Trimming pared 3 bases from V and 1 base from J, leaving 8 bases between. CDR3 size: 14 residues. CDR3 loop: CASSPPQGTDTQYF. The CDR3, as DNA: TGTGCCAGCTCACCCCCCCAGGGCACAGATACGCAGTATTTT. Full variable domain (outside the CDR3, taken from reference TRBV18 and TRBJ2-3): NAGVMQNPRHLVRRRGQEARLRCSPMKGHSHVYWYRQLPEEGLKFMVYLQKENIIDESGMPKERFSAEFPKEGPSILRIQQVVRGDSAAYFCASSPPQGTDTQYFGPGTRLTVL.

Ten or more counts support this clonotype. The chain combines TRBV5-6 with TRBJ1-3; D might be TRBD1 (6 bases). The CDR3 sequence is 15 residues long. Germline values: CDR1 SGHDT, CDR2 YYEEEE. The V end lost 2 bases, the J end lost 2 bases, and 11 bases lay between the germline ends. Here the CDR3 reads CASSLQGRAGNTIYF. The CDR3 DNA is TGTGCCAGCAGCTTACAGGGAAGAGCTGGAAACACCATATATTTT.

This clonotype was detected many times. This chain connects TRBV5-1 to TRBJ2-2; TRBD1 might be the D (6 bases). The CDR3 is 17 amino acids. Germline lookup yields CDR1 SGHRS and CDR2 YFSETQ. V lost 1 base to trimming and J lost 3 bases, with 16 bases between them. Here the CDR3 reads CASSLTGLRTDTGELFF. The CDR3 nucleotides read TGCGCCAGCAGCTTGACCGGGTTGAGGACAGACACCGGGGAGCTGTTTTTT.